Shown below are 6 T cell receptor beta chains from a single sample sequenced in a study of naive and memory T cell subsets. No cognate antigen is known for these TCRs. The beta constant-region primer was an equimolar mix of two oligonucleotides covering TRBC1 and TRBC2. Ligated cDNA was amplified by four rounds of PCR with nested alpha and beta constant-region primers and SP2. TCRdb fed the UMI-ligation and nested PCR reads into MiXCR, producing one record per CDR3 protein. The profile covers approximately 90,000 distinct CDR3 sequences, with about 11% appearing a single time and around 0.13% taken by the ten largest. Study-level points and caveats: A few larger clonotypes appeared in naive repertoires, especially CD8, possibly memory cells re-expressing CD45RA.

The source material was naive CD4+ T cells from blood. The receptor set was obtained from a human donor in good health.

This clonotype has only a few counts. This chain uses TRBV20-1 with TRBJ1-2, with D maybe TRBD1 (5 bases). Germline V lookup: CDR1 DFQATT, CDR2 SNEGSKA (reference sequence). The CDR3 sequence is 13 residues long. Trimming removed 6 bases at V and 0 bases at J, with 11 bases between. In DNA form, the CDR3 reads TGCAGTGCGCGGACATCCCCTAACTATGGCTACACCTTC. Residues: CSARTSPNYGYTF.

The table lists this clonotype with many counts. The chain has TRBV2 and TRBJ2-5, with TRBD1 identical over 7 bases. The CDR3 is 13 amino acids. V lost 1 base, J lost 6 bases, and 2 bases stayed unmatched. The germline V gene has CDR1 SNHLY and CDR2 FYNNEI. The CDR3 DNA reads as TGTGCCAGCAGTGAAGGACAGGGACAGACCCAGTACTTC. It specifies CASSEGQGQTQYF. The full variable domain, in which reference TRBV2 and TRBJ2-5 provide the parts outside the CDR3, is EPEVTQTPSHQVTQMGQEVILRCVPISNHLYFYWYRQILGQKVEFLVSFYNNEISEKSEIFDDQFSVERPDGSNFTLKIRSTKLEDSAMYFCASSEGQGQTQYFGPGTRLLVL.

This clonotype was seen at least ten times. The V call is TRBV20-1, the J call TRBJ2-7; 10 nucleotides match TRBD1. Germline V lookup: CDR1 DFQATT, CDR2 SNEGSKA (reference sequence). V gave up 3 bases and J gave up 2 bases; unmatched junction bases: 4. CDR3 length: 14 amino acids. CDR3 region: CSASRTGGTYEQYF. CDR3 DNA: TGCAGTGCTAGTCGGACAGGGGGTACCTACGAGCAGTACTTC.

This clonotype was seen ten or more times. The chain joins TRBV10-2 to TRBJ2-7; D is ambiguous. There are 11 residues in the CDR3. Germline CDR1 and CDR2: WSHSY and SAAADI. Trimming shortened V by 7 bases and J by 6 bases, and 10 bases separated the two germline ends. As DNA, the CDR3 is TGCGCCAGCATGGGGTATGTCGAGCAGTACTTC. Translating it yields CASMGYVEQYF.

This clonotype was counted ten times or more. The junction departs from germline at one end; a sequencing error may be responsible. The chain joins TRBV6-2 or TRBV6-3 to TRBJ2-3, with 8 bases lining up with TRBD2. Germline values: CDR1 MNHEY, CDR2 SVGEGT. The CDR3 is 14 residues long. Written as DNA, the CDR3 is TGTGCCAGCAGCTCCCGCCCGGGAGCGGGGGTCTCGAATTTT. Translating it yields CASSSRPGAGVSNF.

The V gene is TRBV5-1, the J gene TRBJ2-3; D uncertain. Germline V gene sequence: CDR1 SGHRS, CDR2 YFSETQ. Between the trimmed V and J ends, which lost 2 bases and 0 bases, there was a span of 10 bases. CDR3 size: 15 residues. The CDR3 DNA is TGCGCCAGCAGCTTCCGAACCCCTAGCACAGATACGCAGTATTTT. Translation gives CASSFRTPSTDTQYF.